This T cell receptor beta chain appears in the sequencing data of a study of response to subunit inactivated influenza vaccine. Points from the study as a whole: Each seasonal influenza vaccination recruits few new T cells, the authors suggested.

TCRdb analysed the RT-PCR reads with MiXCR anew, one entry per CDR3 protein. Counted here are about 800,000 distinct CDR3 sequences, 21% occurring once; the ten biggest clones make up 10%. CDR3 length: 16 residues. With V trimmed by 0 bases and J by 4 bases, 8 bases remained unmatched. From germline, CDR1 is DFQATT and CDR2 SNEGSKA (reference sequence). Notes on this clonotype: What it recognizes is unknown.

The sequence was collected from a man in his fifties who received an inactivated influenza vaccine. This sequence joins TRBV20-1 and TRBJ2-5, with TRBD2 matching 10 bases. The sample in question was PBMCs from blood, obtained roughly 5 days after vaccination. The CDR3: CSARDWLAGALETQYF. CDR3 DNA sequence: TGCAGTGCTAGAGATTGGCTAGCGGGAGCCCTAGAGACCCAGTACTTC.